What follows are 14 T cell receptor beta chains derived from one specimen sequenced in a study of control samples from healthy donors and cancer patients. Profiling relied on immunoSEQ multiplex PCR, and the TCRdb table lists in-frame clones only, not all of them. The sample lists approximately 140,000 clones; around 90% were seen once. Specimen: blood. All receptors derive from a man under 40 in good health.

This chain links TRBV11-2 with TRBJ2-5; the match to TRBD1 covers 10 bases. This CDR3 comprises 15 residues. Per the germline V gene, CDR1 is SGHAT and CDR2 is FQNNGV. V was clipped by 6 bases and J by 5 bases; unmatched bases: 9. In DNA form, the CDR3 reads TGTGCCAGCAGTTACAGACAGGGGGCGCTTGAGACCCAGTACTTC. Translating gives CASSYRQGALETQYF.

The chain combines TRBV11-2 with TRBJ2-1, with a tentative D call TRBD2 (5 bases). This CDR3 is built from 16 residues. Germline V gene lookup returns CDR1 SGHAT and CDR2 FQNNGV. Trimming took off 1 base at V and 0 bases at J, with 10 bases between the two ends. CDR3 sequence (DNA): TGTGCCAGCAGCTTAGTACTAGACGGCTCCTACAATGAGCAGTTCTTC. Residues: CASSLVLDGSYNEQFF.

CDR3 sequence: CASSPPLASNEQFF. CDR3 nucleotides: TGTGCCAGCAGCCCCCCTCTAGCCTCCAATGAGCAGTTCTTC. The gene calls are TRBV11-3 and TRBJ2-1, with D possibly being TRBD2 (5 bases). The CDR3 is 14 residues long. The V gene lost 5 bases and the J gene lost 6 bases, with 14 bases spanning the gap. Germline lookup yields CDR1 SGHNT and CDR2 YENEEA.

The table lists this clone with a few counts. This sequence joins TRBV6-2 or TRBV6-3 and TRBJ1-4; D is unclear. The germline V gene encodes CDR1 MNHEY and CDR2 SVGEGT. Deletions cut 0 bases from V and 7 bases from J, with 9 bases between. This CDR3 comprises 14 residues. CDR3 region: CASSYSREAEKLFF. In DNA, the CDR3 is TGTGCCAGCAGTTACTCGCGAGAGGCTGAAAAACTGTTTTTT.

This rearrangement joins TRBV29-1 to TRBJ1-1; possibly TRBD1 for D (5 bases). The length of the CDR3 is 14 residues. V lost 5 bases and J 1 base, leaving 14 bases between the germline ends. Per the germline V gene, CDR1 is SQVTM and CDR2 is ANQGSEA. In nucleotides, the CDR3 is TGCAGCGTTATAGGGGACGGACAGAACACTGAAGCTTTCTTT. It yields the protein CSVIGDGQNTEAFF.

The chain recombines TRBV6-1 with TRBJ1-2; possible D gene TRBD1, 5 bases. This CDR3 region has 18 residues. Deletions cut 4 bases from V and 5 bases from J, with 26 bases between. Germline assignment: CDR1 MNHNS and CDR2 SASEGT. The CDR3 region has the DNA TGTGCCAGCAGTGCACGGGGGGTTCACCCCTCTGGCGTATATGGCTACACCTTC. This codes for CASSARGVHPSGVYGYTF.

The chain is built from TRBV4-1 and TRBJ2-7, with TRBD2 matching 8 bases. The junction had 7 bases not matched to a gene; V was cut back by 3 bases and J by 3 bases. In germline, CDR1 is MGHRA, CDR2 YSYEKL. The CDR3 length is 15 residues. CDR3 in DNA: TGCGCCAGCAGCCAGCTCAGCGGGAGTATCTACGAGCAGTACTTC. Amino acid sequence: CASSQLSGSIYEQYF.

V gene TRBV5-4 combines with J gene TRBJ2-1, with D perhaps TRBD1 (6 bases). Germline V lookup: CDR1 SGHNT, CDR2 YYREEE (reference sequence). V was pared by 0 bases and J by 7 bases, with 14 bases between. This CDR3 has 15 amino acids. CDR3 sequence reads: CASSLGQGSLNEQFF. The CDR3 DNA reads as TGTGCCAGCAGCTTGGGGCAGGGGTCACTTAATGAGCAGTTCTTC.

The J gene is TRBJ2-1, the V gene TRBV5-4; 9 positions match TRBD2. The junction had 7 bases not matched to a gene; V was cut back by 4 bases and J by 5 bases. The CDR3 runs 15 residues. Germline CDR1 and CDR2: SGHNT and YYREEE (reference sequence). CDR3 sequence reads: CASSTGTSRNNEQFF. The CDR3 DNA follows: TGTGCCAGCAGCACCGGGACTAGCAGAAACAATGAGCAGTTCTTC. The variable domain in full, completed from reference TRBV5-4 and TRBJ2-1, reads ETGVTQSPTHLIKTRGQQVTLRCSSQSGHNTVSWYQQALGQGPQFIFQYYREEENGRGNFPPRFSGLQFPNYSSELNVNALELDDSALYLCASSTGTSRNNEQFFGPGTRLTVL.

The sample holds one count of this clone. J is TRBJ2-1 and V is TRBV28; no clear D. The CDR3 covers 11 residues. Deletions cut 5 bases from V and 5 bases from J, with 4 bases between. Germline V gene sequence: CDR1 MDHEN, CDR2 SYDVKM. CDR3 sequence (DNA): TGTGCCAGCAGTACCGACAATGAGCAGTTCTTC. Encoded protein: CASSTDNEQFF.

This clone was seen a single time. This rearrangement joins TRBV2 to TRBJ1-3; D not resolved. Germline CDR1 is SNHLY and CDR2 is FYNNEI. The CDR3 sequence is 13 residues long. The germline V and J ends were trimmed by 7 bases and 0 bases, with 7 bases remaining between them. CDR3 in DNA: TGTGCCAGCAACCTTTTCTCTGGAAACACCATATATTTT. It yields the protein CASNLFSGNTIYF.

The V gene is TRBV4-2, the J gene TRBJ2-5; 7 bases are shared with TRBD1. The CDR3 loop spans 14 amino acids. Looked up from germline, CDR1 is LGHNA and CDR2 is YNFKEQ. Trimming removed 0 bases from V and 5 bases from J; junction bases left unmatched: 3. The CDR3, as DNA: TGTGCCAGCAGCCAAGACAGGGGGTTGGAGACCCAGTACTTC. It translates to CASSQDRGLETQYF.

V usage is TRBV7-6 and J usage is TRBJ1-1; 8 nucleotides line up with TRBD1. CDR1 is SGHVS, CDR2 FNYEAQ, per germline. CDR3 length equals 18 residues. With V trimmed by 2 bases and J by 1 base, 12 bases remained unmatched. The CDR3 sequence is CASSLPRMGGQGNTEAFF. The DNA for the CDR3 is TGTGCCAGCAGCTTACCTAGGATGGGAGGACAGGGGAACACTGAAGCTTTCTTT.

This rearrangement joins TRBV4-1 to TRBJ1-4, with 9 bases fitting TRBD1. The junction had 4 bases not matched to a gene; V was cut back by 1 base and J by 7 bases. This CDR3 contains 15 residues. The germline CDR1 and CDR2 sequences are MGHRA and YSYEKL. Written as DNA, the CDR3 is TGCGCCAGCAGCCAAGTCCCGGGACAGGGTGAAAAACTGTTTTTT. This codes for CASSQVPGQGEKLFF.